This TCR beta chain originates from a study of metastatic and nonmetastatic thyroid tumors. Deletions cut 5 bases from V and 2 bases from J, with 7 bases between. This CDR3 has 13 residues. There were no patients who had received any treatment before thyroid surgery. Relative to its sample, this clone is medium-sized. With MiXCR, TCRdb called clones anew from the PCR reads. The data contain about 41,000 clones, 24% of them singletons. This clonotype was obtained from a female donor with papillary thyroid cancer or a benign thyroid nodule (not recorded which). Some clones in this sample may be carry-over from other donors' samples. The V gene is TRBV12-3 or TRBV12-4, the J gene TRBJ1-5; no reliable D call. The sample taken for sequencing was tumor tissue. The CDR3 spells CASSEHGNQPQHF. In DNA, the CDR3 is TGTGCCAGCAGTGAGCATGGCAATCAGCCCCAGCATTTT.